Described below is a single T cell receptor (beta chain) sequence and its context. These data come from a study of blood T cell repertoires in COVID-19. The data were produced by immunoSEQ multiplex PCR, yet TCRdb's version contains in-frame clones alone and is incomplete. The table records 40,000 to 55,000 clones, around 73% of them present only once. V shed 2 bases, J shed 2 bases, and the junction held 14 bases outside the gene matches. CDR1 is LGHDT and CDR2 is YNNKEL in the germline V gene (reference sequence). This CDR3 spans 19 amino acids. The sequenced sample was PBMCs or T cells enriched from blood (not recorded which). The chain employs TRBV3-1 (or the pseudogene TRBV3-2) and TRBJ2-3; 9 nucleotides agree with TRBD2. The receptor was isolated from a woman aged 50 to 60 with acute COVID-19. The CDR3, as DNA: TGTGCCAGCAGCCAAAGATCCCGATTAGCGGGGGCTTCCACAGATACGCAGTATTTT. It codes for CASSQRSRLAGASTDTQYF.